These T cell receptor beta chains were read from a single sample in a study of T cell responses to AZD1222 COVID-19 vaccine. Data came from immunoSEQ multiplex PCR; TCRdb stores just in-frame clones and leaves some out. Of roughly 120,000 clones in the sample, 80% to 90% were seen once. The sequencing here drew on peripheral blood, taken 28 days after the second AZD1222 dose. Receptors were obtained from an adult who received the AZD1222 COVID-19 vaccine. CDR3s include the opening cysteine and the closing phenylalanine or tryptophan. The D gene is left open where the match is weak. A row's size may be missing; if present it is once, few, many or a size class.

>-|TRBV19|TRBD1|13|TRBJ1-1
TGTGCCAGTAGTATAGGTTGGGACAGCGAAGCTTTCTTT
CASSIGWDSEAFF
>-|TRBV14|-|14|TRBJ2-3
TGTGCCAGCAGCCTCGGCTTACGGACAGATACGCAGTATTTT
CASSLGLRTDTQYF
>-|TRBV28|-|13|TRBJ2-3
TGTGCCAGCAGTTTGAGGGGGGATGATACGCAGTATTTT
CASSLRGDDTQYF
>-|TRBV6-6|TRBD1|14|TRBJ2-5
TGTGCCAGCAGTTACTCCGACAGGGTCGAGACCCAGTACTTC
CASSYSDRVETQYF
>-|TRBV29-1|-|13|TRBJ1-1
TGCAGCGTTGAAGGTCGATTGAACACTGAAGCTTTCTTT
CSVEGRLNTEAFF
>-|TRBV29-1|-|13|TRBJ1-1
TGCAGCGTGAGAGGCAGGTCGAACACTGAAGCTTTCTTT
CSVRGRSNTEAFF
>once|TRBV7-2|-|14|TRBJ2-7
TGTGCCAGCAGCTTCGGGTTAGGGTCCCTCGAGCAGTACTTC
CASSFGLGSLEQYF
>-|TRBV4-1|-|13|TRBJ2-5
TGCGCCAGCAGCCAAGTCCTCATGGAGACCCAGTACTTC
CASSQVLMETQYF
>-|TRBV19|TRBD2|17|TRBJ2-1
TGTGCCAGTAGTACGGGGGGGACTAGCGGTCCTTACAATGAGCAGTTCTTC
CASSTGGTSGPYNEQFF
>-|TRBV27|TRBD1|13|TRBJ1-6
TGTGCCAGCAGGGGGACAGGGGTTTCACCCCTCCACTTT
CASRGTGVSPLHF
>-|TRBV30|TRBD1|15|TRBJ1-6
TGTGCCTGGAGGTCGCGGACAGGGGATAATTCACCCCTCCACTTT
CAWRSRTGDNSPLHF
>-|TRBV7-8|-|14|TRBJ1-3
TGTGCCAGCAGCTCAAGACAGGTTCGAAACACCATATATTTT
CASSSRQVRNTIYF
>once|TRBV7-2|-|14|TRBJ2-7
TGTGCCAGCAGCTTAGCTTATCTTAACTACGAGCAGTACTTC
CASSLAYLNYEQYF
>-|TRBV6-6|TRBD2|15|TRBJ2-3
TGTGCCAGCAGTAACCAGCGGGGAGGCACAGATACGCAGTATTTT
CASSNQRGGTDTQYF
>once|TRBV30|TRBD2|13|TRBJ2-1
TGTGCCTGGAGTTATGGGACTAGCGGGGAGCAGTTCTTC
CAWSYGTSGEQFF
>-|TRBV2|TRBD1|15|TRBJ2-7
TGTGCCAGCAGTGATTTTCCGGGACAGGCGGACGAGCAGTACTTC
CASSDFPGQADEQYF
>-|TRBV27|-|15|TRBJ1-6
TGTGCCAGCAGCAGGACCCTTGGAGGTAATTCACCCCTCCACTTT
CASSRTLGGNSPLHF
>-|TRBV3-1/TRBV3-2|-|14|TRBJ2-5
TGTGCCAGCAGCCAAGATAACAGACAAGAGACCCAGTACTTC
CASSQDNRQETQYF
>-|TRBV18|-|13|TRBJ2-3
TGTGCCAGCTCACCTTCTATCACAGATACGCAGTATTTT
CASSPSITDTQYF
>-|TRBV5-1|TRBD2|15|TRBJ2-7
TGCGCCAGCAGCTTGGGGACTAGCGGCTCGAGGGAGCAGTACTTC
CASSLGTSGSREQYF
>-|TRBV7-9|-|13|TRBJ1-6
TGTGCCAGCAGCTTAACGAGGAATTCACCCCTCCACTTT
CASSLTRNSPLHF
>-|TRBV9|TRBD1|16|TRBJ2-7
TGTGCCAGCAGCCCTCAGTTGGGGACAGCCTTCTACGAGCAGTACTTC
CASSPQLGTAFYEQYF
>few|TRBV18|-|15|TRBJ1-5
TGTGCCAGCTCACCAGGGTTGCAGGACAATCAGCCCCAGCATTTT
CASSPGLQDNQPQHF